Listed here are 7 T cell receptor beta chains from one sample, sequenced in a study of T cell responses to AZD1222 COVID-19 vaccine. TCRdb keeps only in-frame clones here, not all; method: immunoSEQ multiplex PCR. Of roughly 100,000 clones listed, 91% are singletons. The sample consisted of peripheral blood, taken on day 0 of AZD1222 vaccination. Source of these receptors: an adult in good health.

This clone turned up a few times. The chain has TRBV14 and TRBJ2-1; no definite D call. The V and J ends lost 4 bases and 3 bases respectively, with 10 bases between them. This CDR3 has 14 amino acids. Germline V lookup: CDR1 SGHDN, CDR2 FVKESK. CDR3 region: CASSPLTYYNEQFF. Written as DNA, the CDR3 is TGTGCCAGCAGCCCCCTGACATACTACAATGAGCAGTTCTTC.

The chain employs TRBV6-2 or TRBV6-3 and TRBJ2-1; D is possibly TRBD2 (5 bases). The CDR3 is 14 amino acids. From germline, CDR1 is MNHEY and CDR2 SVGEGT. Deletions cut 2 bases from V and 4 bases from J, with 9 bases between. The CDR3 reads CASSYGGPYNEQFF. In nucleotides, the CDR3 is TGTGCCAGCAGTTACGGAGGACCTTACAATGAGCAGTTCTTC.

This sequence joins TRBV9 and TRBJ2-7; TRBD2 matches 8 bases. Unmatched junction bases numbered 8, after V lost 4 bases and J lost 2 bases. CDR1 and CDR2 from the germline V gene are SGDLS and YYNGEE. The CDR3 length is 15 residues. CDR3 region: CASSPRGGLTYEQYF. The CDR3 region has the DNA TGTGCCAGCAGCCCCCGGGGGGGCCTTACCTACGAGCAGTACTTC.

The chain uses TRBV7-2 and TRBJ2-1; TRBD2 is a possible D gene (5 bases). CDR3 length equals 15 residues. The V end lost 3 bases, the J end lost 6 bases, and 15 bases lay between the germline ends. Germline values: CDR1 SGHTA, CDR2 FQGNSA. CDR3 sequence: CASSLGGAASNEQFF. The CDR3 nucleotides are TGTGCCAGCAGCTTGGGCGGAGCGGCGAGCAATGAGCAGTTCTTC.

The chain uses TRBV11-3 and TRBJ2-6; 7 bases fit TRBD1. From germline, CDR1 is SGHNT and CDR2 YENEEA. V lost 6 bases, J lost 0 bases, and 11 bases stayed unmatched. The CDR3 sequence is 18 residues long. The CDR3 loop reads CASSKTGSSLSGANVLTF. As DNA, the CDR3 is TGTGCCAGCAGTAAGACAGGGTCTTCCCTCTCTGGGGCCAACGTCCTGACTTTC.

V gene TRBV4-2 combines with J gene TRBJ1-1; TRBD1 matches 10 bases. CDR3 length equals 15 residues. CDR1 is LGHNA, CDR2 YNFKEQ, per germline. Losses at the gene ends were 1 base for V and 6 bases for J; bases not matched to a gene: 5. The CDR3: CASSQGTGGSAEAFF. The DNA for the CDR3 is TGTGCCAGCAGCCAAGGGACAGGGGGTTCCGCTGAAGCTTTCTTT.

The chain carries TRBV10-3 and TRBJ2-7, with D possibly TRBD2 on 6 matching bases. The CDR3 runs 13 residues. CDR1 is ENHRY, CDR2 SYGVKD, per germline. V was cut by 3 bases and J by 7 bases, with 13 bases left in between. CDR3 bases: TGTGCCATCAGTGATCGGGCGGCGGGGGAGCAGTACTTC. Translated: CAISDRAAGEQYF.